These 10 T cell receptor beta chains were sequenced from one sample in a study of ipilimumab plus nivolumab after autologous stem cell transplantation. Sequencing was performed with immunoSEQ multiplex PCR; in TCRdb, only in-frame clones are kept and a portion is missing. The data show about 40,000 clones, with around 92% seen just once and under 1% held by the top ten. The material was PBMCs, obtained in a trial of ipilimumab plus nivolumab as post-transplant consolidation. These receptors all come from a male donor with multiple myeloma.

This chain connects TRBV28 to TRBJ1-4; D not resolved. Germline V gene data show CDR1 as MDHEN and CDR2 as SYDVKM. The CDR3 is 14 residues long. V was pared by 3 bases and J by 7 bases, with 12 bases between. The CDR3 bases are TGTGCCAGCAGTTTGGTGTCAGGTGGTGAAAAACTGTTTTTT. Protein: CASSLVSGGEKLFF.

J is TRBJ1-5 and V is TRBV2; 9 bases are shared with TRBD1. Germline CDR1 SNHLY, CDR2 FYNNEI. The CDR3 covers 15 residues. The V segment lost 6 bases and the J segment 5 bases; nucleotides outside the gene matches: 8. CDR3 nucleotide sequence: TGTGCCAGCAGCCAAGGACAGGGGTCAGATCAGCCCCAGCATTTT. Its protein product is CASSQGQGSDQPQHF. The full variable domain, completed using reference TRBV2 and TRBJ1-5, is EPEVTQTPSHQVTQMGQEVILRCVPISNHLYFYWYRQILGQKVEFLVSFYNNEISEKSEIFDDQFSVERPDGSNFTLKIRSTKLEDSAMYFCASSQGQGSDQPQHFGDGTRLSIL.

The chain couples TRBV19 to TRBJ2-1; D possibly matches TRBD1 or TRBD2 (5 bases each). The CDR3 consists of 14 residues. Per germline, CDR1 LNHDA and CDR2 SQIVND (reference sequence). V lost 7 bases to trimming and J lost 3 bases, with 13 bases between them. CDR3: CASTRGAFYNEQFF. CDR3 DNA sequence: TGTGCCAGTACGAGAGGGGCGTTCTACAATGAGCAGTTCTTC.

This CDR3 is CSVSRETDHTEAFF. The DNA of the CDR3 is TGCAGCGTTAGTCGGGAAACGGACCACACTGAAGCTTTCTTT. The gene calls are TRBV29-1 and TRBJ1-1; D is ambiguous. This CDR3 is built from 14 residues. The V end was cut by 5 bases, the J end by 3 bases, with 16 bases between. Per germline, CDR1 SQVTM and CDR2 ANQGSEA.

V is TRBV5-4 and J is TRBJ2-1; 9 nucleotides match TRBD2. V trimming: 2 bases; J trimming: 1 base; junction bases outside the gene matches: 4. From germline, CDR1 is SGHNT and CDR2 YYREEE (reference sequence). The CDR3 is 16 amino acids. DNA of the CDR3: TGTGCCAGCAGCTTTAGACTAGCGGATTCCTACAATGAGCAGTTCTTC. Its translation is CASSFRLADSYNEQFF.

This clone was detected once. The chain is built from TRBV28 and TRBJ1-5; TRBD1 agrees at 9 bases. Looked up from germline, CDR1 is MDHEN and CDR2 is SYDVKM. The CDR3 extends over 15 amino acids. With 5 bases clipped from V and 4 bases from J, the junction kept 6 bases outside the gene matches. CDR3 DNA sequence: TGTGCCAGCAGTCTGGACAGGGGAACTAATCAGCCCCAGCATTTT. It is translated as CASSLDRGTNQPQHF.

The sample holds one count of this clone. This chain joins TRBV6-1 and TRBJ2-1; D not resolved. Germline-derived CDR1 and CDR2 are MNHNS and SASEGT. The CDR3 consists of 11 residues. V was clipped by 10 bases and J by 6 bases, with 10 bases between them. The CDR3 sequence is CATPVGNEQFF. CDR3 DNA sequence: TGTGCCACCCCAGTGGGCAATGAGCAGTTCTTC.

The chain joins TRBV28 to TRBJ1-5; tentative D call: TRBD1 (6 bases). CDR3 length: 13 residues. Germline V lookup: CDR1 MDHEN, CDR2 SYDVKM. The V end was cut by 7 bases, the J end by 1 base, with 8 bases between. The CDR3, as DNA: TGTGCCAGCATAGGGGGGAGCAATCAGCCCCAGCATTTT. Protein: CASIGGSNQPQHF. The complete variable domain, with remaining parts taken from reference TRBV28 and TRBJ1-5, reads DVKVTQSSRYLVKRTGEKVFLECVQDMDHENMFWYRQDPGLGLRLIYFSYDVKMKEKGDIPEGYSVSREKKERFSLILESASTNQTSMYLCASIGGSNQPQHFGDGTRLSIL.

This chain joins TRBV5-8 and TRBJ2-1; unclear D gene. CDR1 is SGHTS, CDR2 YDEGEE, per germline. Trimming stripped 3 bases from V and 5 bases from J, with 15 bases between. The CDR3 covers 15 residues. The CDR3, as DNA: TGTGCCAGCAGCTCACTCACCGCGTCACACAATGAGCAGTTCTTC. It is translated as CASSSLTASHNEQFF.

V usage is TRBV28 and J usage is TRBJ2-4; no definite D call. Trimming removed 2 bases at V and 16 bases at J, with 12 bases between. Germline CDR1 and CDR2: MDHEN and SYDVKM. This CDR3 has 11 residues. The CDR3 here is CASSLGLASYF. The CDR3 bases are TGTGCCAGCAGTTTAGGGTTAGCTTCCTACTTC.